This T cell receptor (beta chain) was observed in a study of CD8 T cells and mutated HIV epitopes (dated by TCRdb to about 2021). In the study overall: Acutely infected subjects were chosen according to which epitope form their transmitted founder virus carried and according to their ELISpot responses. The epitopes were TL10, KY11, RF10 and TY8. The cohort comprised about seven chronically and a few acutely HIV-infected subjects. Of 150 to 200 subjects screened, the criteria for sorting epitope-specific T cells were met by only a subset. Single-cell TCR alpha/beta chains were sequenced from CD8+ T cells specific for the non-adapted (NAE) and adapted (AE) forms of four HIV Nef epitopes. Not every subject was tested for the same epitope, and only RF10 was examined in both acute and chronic HIV infection. The full study reports these points: The main limitations acknowledged were the small number of subjects and the diversity of their clinical presentations. Single-reactive CD8+ T cells were seen only in acutely infected subjects, suggesting possible clonal selection between acute and chronic infection. Compared with acute subjects, chronic subjects had higher clonality among dual tetramer+ cells (mean difference approximately 0.32), although the study did not have enough power to detect a significant difference. Multiple alpha and beta chain CDR3s were present in some wells, and only cells that had both an alpha chain and a beta chain were included.

The label giving this sample's time point can be read as: sampled during acute HIV-1 infection (about 23-92 days post infection). Ficoll density gradient separation was used to isolate peripheral blood mononuclear cells from leukapheresis or whole blood, after which the cells were cryopreserved. Resting antigen-specific CD8+ T cells were identified by staining thawed PBMCs with HLA class I tetramers loaded with the NAE or AE epitope, without stimulation. A BD FACS Aria III was used to sort single CD8+ T cells into 96-well plates containing lysis buffer. The library relied on single-cell sequencing. Single-cell cDNA was generated with a method adapted from Smart-seq2 and MARS-Seq, using oligo-dT primers with well-specific UMIs and KAPA HiFi first-round PCR. After pooling, the first-round products went through nested PCR using template-switch oligo forward primers together with barcoded reverse primers specific to the TCR alpha and beta chains. Products were purified with AMPure XP, indexed with TruSeq adapters, and quantified with the KAPA Universal qPCR Library Quantification Kit. An Illumina MiSeq running 2x300 bp paired-end chemistry was used to sequence the TCR libraries. The original methods were these. Quality-filtered reads were demultiplexed to wells, mapped to the TCRA and TCRB loci, assigned to clonotypes with MiXCR, and analysed in VGAS. A modified VDJfasta platform was used to deconvolute the TCR data. An analysis of CDR3 overlap between plates ruled out large-scale cross-plate contamination. Clonality was computed as one minus the ratio of unique productive CDR3s to total productive CDR3s. The public reads were reanalyzed by TCRdb: fastp trimming at Q25, MiXCR alignment, in-frame beta chains only. Entries are consolidated by CDR3 protein sequence, retaining the most common genes and DNA. The V and J calls here are based on TCRdb, not the publication. In all, the sample holds about 710 distinct CDR3 sequences, and around half of those were seen once. Of the sample, under 60% falls within the top ten clones.

Notes on this clonotype: The input lacks base qualities; no much larger clone sits a single base away.

Via the germline V gene (reference sequence), CDR1 is DFQATT and CDR2 SNEGSKA. V is pruned by 5 bases and J by 1 base, leaving 15 bases of the junction without a gene match. The CDR3, cysteine through phenylalanine, is 17 amino acids long. Only CDR3 DNA is held: 51 bases, read in frame from base 1. This specimen consisted of CD8+ T cells sorted from blood by dual tetramer staining, obtained during acute HIV infection. The cell subset or site label of this sample denotes: cells binding both NAE and AE RF10 tetramers (cross-reactive), unstimulated. The rearrangement joined TRBV20-1 to TRBJ2-7, with 9 central nucleotides matching TRBD1. This TCR derives from a man aged 30 to 39 with HIV-1 infection. The CDR3 region: CSALLPLGQGHSYEQYF. The DNA sequence is TGCAGTGCTCTCCTTCCCCTGGGACAGGGCCATTCCTACGAGCAGTACTTC.